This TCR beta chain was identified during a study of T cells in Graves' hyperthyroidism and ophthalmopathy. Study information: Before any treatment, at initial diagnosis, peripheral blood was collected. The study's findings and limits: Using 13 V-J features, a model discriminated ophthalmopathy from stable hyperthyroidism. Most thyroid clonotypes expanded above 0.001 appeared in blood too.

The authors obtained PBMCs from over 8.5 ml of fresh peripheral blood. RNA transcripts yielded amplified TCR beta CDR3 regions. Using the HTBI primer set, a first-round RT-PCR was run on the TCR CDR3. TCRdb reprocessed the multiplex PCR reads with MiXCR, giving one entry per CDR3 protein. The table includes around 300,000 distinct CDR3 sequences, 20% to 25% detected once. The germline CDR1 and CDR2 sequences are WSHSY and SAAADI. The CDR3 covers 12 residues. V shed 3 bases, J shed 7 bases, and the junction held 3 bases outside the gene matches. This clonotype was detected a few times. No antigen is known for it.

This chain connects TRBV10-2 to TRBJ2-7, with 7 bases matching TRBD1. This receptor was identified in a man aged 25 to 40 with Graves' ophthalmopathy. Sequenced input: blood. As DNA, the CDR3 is TGCGCCAGCAGTGACGACAGGGAAGAGCAGTACTTC. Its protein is CASSDDREEQYF.